This T cell receptor (beta chain) was documented in a study of cytomegalovirus exposure and HLA in healthy donors. A multiplex PCR was run with 60 Vbeta primers and 13 Jbeta primers. Methods used by the authors: Later, about 80 million unique TCR beta chains were counted in an analysis, and roughly 11 million of them were shared. TCRdb's table, derived via immunoSEQ multiplex PCR, lists solely in-frame clones and lacks some. V, J and clone size are taken as reported in that table, and D and trimming were inferred from the DNA itself. The sample holds about 160,000 clones, 70% to 80% seen once. Germline V gene data show CDR1 as MNHEY and CDR2 as SVGAGI. V lost 4 bases and J lost 2, with 17 bases in between. The CDR3 is 16 residues long.

The chain couples TRBV6-5 to TRBJ2-5; no firm D call. Sequencing was done on a sample of PBMCs. This TCR derives from a young man in good health and CMV-seropositive. The CDR3 sequence: CASSLHRLRIQETQYF. Here the CDR3 DNA reads TGTGCCAGCAGTTTGCATCGGTTACGAATTCAAGAGACCCAGTACTTC.